The T cell receptor beta chain under discussion was sequenced for a study of T-cell reconstitution after alpha-beta-depleted transplantation in children. Study-wide results and caveats: Where alpha-beta T cells came from about two months after transplant was reportedly several hundred expanded graft clones. Several patients had high TCRbeta diversity at day 60; it came from surviving recipient T cells and thymic progenitors. When one year had passed after transplant, most T-cell counts and diversity came from newly produced T cells.

Unique molecular identifiers were incorporated into the prepared TCRbeta library. TCRdb re-analysed the PCR reads in MiXCR, keeping a single row per CDR3 protein. There are 540,000 or so distinct CDR3 sequences in the sample; 23% occur only once, and roughly 15% lies in the top ten. As to this clonotype: What it binds is unknown. A read error may produce the germline difference seen at one junction end.

This CDR3 region has 17 residues. CDR1 and CDR2 from the germline V gene are MDHEN and SYDVKM. The receptor's source is a boy less than two years old who had a stem cell transplant for acute myeloid leukemia, so the T cells may come from the graft donor. The rearrangement uses TRBV28 and TRBJ2-3; 14 positions agree with TRBD2. The sample in question was PBMCs, mostly from graft donor cells, obtained 360 days after TCRalphabeta/CD19-depleted stem cell transplant. The CDR3: CAGSTRLAGGSTDTQYF. For the CDR3, the DNA is TGTGCCGGCAGTACCCGACTAGCGGGGGGGAGCACAGATACGCAGTATTTT. Supplemented by reference TRBV28 and TRBJ2-3, the full variable domain reads DVKVTQSSRYLVKRTGEKVFLECVQDMDHENMFWYRQDPGLGLRLIYFSYDVKMKEKGDIPEGYSVSREKKERFSLILESASTNQTSMYLCAGSTRLAGGSTDTQYFGPGTRLTVL.